The 31 T cell receptor beta chains given below trace back to one sample, sequenced in a study of T cells after yellow fever vaccination. One entry per CDR3 protein results from TCRdb running MiXCR on the 5' RACE reads. The sample records approximately 350,000 distinct CDR3 sequences, roughly 12% being singletons. Sequencing was performed on PBMCs, taken on the day of the first yellow fever vaccination. The receptor source for this set is a man younger than 35 who received the YFV17D yellow fever vaccine.

The genes are TRBV11-1 and TRBJ2-6; perhaps TRBD2 as D (5 bases). This CDR3 contains 16 residues. CDR1 is SGHAT and CDR2 is FQDESV in the germline V gene (reference sequence). Trimming took off 5 bases at V and 5 bases at J, with 16 bases between the two ends. CDR3 nucleotide sequence: TGTGCCAGCAGCCCTTGGACTTCCCATAGGGCCAACGTCCTGACTTTC. It specifies CASSPWTSHRANVLTF.

The genes are TRBV6-6 and TRBJ1-1; D is ambiguous. The ends were cut back, 10 bases at V and 3 bases at J, with 12 bases in the middle. Germline CDR1 reads MNHNY; CDR2 reads SVGAGI (reference sequence). The CDR3 runs to 12 residues. As DNA, the CDR3 is TGTGCCACCTCCCATACGGACACTGAAGCTTTCTTT. It translates to CATSHTDTEAFF.

The chain carries TRBV7-9 and TRBJ2-7, with no clear D. CDR3 length equals 14 residues. The germline CDR1 and CDR2 sequences are SEHNR and FQNEAQ (reference sequence). V lost 4 bases, J lost 3 bases, and 13 bases lay in between. Written as DNA, the CDR3 is TGTGCCAGCAGCTCCAGTCTGGAGAGCTACGAGCAGTACTTC. Amino acids: CASSSSLESYEQYF.

This clonotype turned up a few times. The J gene is TRBJ2-1, the V gene TRBV7-2; TRBD2 matches at 12 bases. V lost 5 bases, J lost 2 bases, and 7 bases stayed unmatched. Germline-derived CDR1 and CDR2 are SGHTA and FQGNSA. CDR3 size: 17 residues. CDR3 protein: CASSISSGGATYNEQFF. The DNA for the CDR3 is TGTGCCAGCAGCATCTCTAGCGGGGGGGCCACCTACAATGAGCAGTTCTTC.

This clonotype was seen only a few times. The chain employs TRBV3-1 and TRBJ1-5; TRBD1 aligns across 8 bases. CDR3 size: 15 residues. Germline values: CDR1 LGHDT, CDR2 YNNKEL (reference sequence). The J segment lost 6 bases and the V segment lost 4 bases, leaving 8 bases of the junction unmatched. CDR3 bases: TGTGCCAGCAGCCCAGGACAGGGTCATCGTCAGCCCCAGCATTTT. As protein: CASSPGQGHRQPQHF.

This clonotype was detected a few times. The gene calls are TRBV19 and TRBJ2-1, with 11 bases lining up with TRBD2. V shed 3 bases, J shed 10 bases, and the junction held 11 bases outside the gene matches. The germline V gene encodes CDR1 LNHDA and CDR2 SQIVND (reference sequence). CDR3 length equals 16 residues. The CDR3 DNA sequence: TGTGCCAGTAGTATTTTGCGAACTAGCGGGGGAGGGGAGCAGTTCTTC. Translated, it gives CASSILRTSGGGEQFF.

This clonotype has ten or more counts. V usage is TRBV5-1 and J usage is TRBJ2-3; 13 bases fit TRBD2. V was clipped by 4 bases and J by 0 bases; unmatched bases: 5. Looked up from germline, CDR1 is SGHRS and CDR2 is YFSETQ. The length of the CDR3 is 17 residues. The CDR3 coding sequence is TGCGCCAGCAGCCTATCACTAGCGGGGGGGAGCACAGATACGCAGTATTTT. It codes for CASSLSLAGGSTDTQYF. Full variable domain (outside the CDR3, taken from reference TRBV5-1 and TRBJ2-3): KAGVTQTPRYLIKTRGQQVTLSCSPISGHRSVSWYQQTPGQGLQFLFEYFSETQRNKGNFPGRFSGRQFSNSRSEMNVSTLELGDSALYLCASSLSLAGGSTDTQYFGPGTRLTVL.

This clonotype was counted between two and nine times. CDR3 amino acids: CASGDSYYGYTF. The CDR3 DNA is TGTGCCAGCGGGGACAGCTATTATGGCTACACCTTC. J is TRBJ1-2 and V is TRBV6-5, with 7 bases that match TRBD1. The CDR3 is made up of 12 amino acids. Unmatched junction bases numbered 5, after V lost 8 bases and J lost 5 bases. Germline V CDR1 and CDR2: MNHEY, SVGAGI.

The chain uses TRBV28 and TRBJ2-3, with a possible D match to TRBD1 (5 bases). The germline V gene encodes CDR1 MDHEN and CDR2 SYDVKM. V gave up 6 bases and J gave up 2 bases, with 15 bases separating them. This CDR3 comprises 15 residues. DNA of the CDR3: TGTGCCAGCAGCCCCCCAGGGAAACTCACAGATACGCAGTATTTT. It translates to CASSPPGKLTDTQYF. The full variable domain, in which reference TRBV28 and TRBJ2-3 provide the parts outside the CDR3, is DVKVTQSSRYLVKRTGEKVFLECVQDMDHENMFWYRQDPGLGLRLIYFSYDVKMKEKGDIPEGYSVSREKKERFSLILESASTNQTSMYLCASSPPGKLTDTQYFGPGTRLTVL.

The gene calls are TRBV20-1 and TRBJ2-7; TRBD2 matches 13 bases. The CDR3 runs 15 residues. V shed 1 base and J 6 bases; nucleotides not matched to a gene: 6. Germline V gene lookup returns CDR1 DFQATT and CDR2 SNEGSKA (reference sequence). The CDR3 here is CSARATSGGSGEQYF. In nucleotides, the CDR3 is TGCAGTGCTAGAGCGACTAGCGGGGGGTCGGGCGAGCAGTACTTC.

This clonotype was counted at least ten times. This chain joins TRBV7-2 and TRBJ2-1; D is uncertain. This CDR3 contains 11 residues. V lost 6 bases to trimming and J lost 4 bases, with 4 bases between them. CDR1 and CDR2 (germline): SGHTA, FQGNSA. The CDR3 DNA sequence: TGTGCCAGCAGGGGATACAATGAGCAGTTCTTC. Translation gives CASRGYNEQFF.

The rearrangement links TRBV12-3 or TRBV12-4 to TRBJ1-4; TRBD1 is a possible D gene (5 bases). CDR3 length: 14 amino acids. The V and J ends lost 3 bases and 5 bases respectively, with 10 bases between them. CDR3 protein: CASSLDMGNEKLFF. Here the CDR3 DNA reads TGTGCCAGCAGTTTGGACATGGGAAATGAAAAACTGTTTTTT.

There are a few counts of this clonotype. The chain joins TRBV20-1 to TRBJ2-7, with D perhaps matching TRBD1 (5 bases). The V and J ends lost 5 bases and 0 bases respectively, with 17 bases between them. The germline gives CDR1 DFQATT, CDR2 SNEGSKA (reference sequence). The CDR3 contains 15 residues. The CDR3 is CSAQGAGDSSYEQYF. The CDR3 DNA reads TGCAGTGCTCAAGGGGCAGGCGATAGCTCCTACGAGCAGTACTTC.

This sequence joins TRBV10-3 and TRBJ2-2, with TRBD1 matching over 7 bases. The germline V gene encodes CDR1 ENHRY and CDR2 SYGVKD. With V trimmed by 3 bases and J by 7 bases, 5 bases remained unmatched. CDR3 length: 14 residues. CDR3 loop: CAISERGQHGELFF. The CDR3 DNA sequence: TGTGCCATCAGTGAAAGGGGACAGCACGGGGAGCTGTTTTTT.

The chain links TRBV5-6 to TRBJ1-5; tentative D call: TRBD1 (5 bases). V was cut by 1 base and J by 6 bases, with 17 bases left in between. Germline V gene lookup returns CDR1 SGHDT and CDR2 YYEEEE. The CDR3 extends over 16 amino acids. CDR3 in amino acids: CASSLMGQGFGQPQHF. The CDR3 region has the DNA TGTGCCAGCAGCTTGATGGGGCAGGGTTTTGGTCAGCCCCAGCATTTT.

The V call is TRBV7-2, the J call TRBJ2-3, with D perhaps given as TRBD1 or TRBD2 (5 bases each). This CDR3 region has 16 residues. CDR1 is SGHTA, CDR2 FQGNSA, per germline. Trimming shortened V by 1 base and J by 2 bases, and 13 bases separated the two germline ends. The DNA of the CDR3 is TGTGCCAGCAGCTTAGGCCCAGGGACCGTCACAGATACGCAGTATTTT. Translating it yields CASSLGPGTVTDTQYF. Full variable domain (missing parts from reference TRBV7-2 and TRBJ2-3): GAGVSQSPSNKVTEKGKDVELRCDPISGHTALYWYRQSLGQGLEFLIYFQGNSAPDKSGLPSDRFSAERTGGSVSTLTIQRTQQEDSAVYLCASSLGPGTVTDTQYFGPGTRLTVL.

The chain employs TRBV9 and TRBJ2-3; 9 bases agree with TRBD1. Germline V gene lookup returns CDR1 SGDLS and CDR2 YYNGEE. The J segment lost 3 bases and the V segment lost 3 bases, leaving 5 bases of the junction unmatched. This CDR3 has 15 residues. DNA for the CDR3: TGTGCCAGCAGCGGGACAGGGGAAGCGACAGATACGCAGTATTTT. It encodes CASSGTGEATDTQYF.

The chain employs TRBV20-1 and TRBJ2-5; D may match TRBD1 or TRBD2 (6 bases each). Trimming cost V 1 base and J 7 bases, with 19 bases left between them. The CDR3 covers 15 residues. Germline lookup yields CDR1 DFQATT and CDR2 SNEGSKA (reference sequence). The CDR3 reads CSARGGRGGSGTQYF. DNA of the CDR3: TGCAGTGCTAGAGGCGGCAGGGGAGGCTCCGGGACCCAGTACTTC.

The table lists this clonotype with many counts. V is TRBV6-2 or TRBV6-3 and J is TRBJ2-1; perhaps TRBD1 as D (5 bases). CDR1 MNHEY and CDR2 SVGEGT come from the germline V gene. V was pared by 2 bases and J by 5 bases, with 7 bases between. The CDR3 consists of 13 residues. CDR3 bases: TGTGCCAGCAGTTACGGGGCTCACAATGAGCAGTTCTTC. Its protein product is CASSYGAHNEQFF.

The V and J genes are TRBV5-1 and TRBJ2-7, with D possibly being TRBD2 (7 bases). Germline V gene lookup returns CDR1 SGHRS and CDR2 YFSETQ. The CDR3 is 15 residues long. V was clipped by 7 bases and J by 2 bases, with 19 bases between them. The CDR3 DNA is TGCGCCAGCTCTCCGGGGCGGGGGCGCGCCTACGAGCAGTACTTC. Protein sequence: CASSPGRGRAYEQYF.

V usage is TRBV5-8 and J usage is TRBJ2-1, with D possibly being TRBD1 (6 bases). The germline V and J ends were trimmed by 4 bases and 4 bases, with 9 bases remaining between them. This CDR3 has 13 residues. The germline CDR1 and CDR2 sequences are SGHTS and YDEGEE. CDR3 residues: CASSKTGYNEQFF. DNA for the CDR3: TGTGCCAGCAGCAAGACAGGTTACAATGAGCAGTTCTTC.

V gene TRBV11-2 combines with J gene TRBJ2-1; D is perhaps TRBD2 (7 bases). This CDR3 region has 14 residues. Germline CDR1 and CDR2: SGHAT and FQNNGV. Between the trimmed V and J ends, which lost 0 bases and 12 bases, there was a span of 15 bases. For the CDR3, the DNA is TGTGCCAGCAGCTTAGATCGGTTCGGGGGGCGGCAGTTCTTC. Translating it yields CASSLDRFGGRQFF.

This clonotype was found many times. This chain uses TRBV29-1 with TRBJ2-5; 7 bases are shared with TRBD1. After removal of 7 bases from V and 1 base from J, the junction contained 9 bases not matched to a gene. Looked up from germline, CDR1 is SQVTM and CDR2 is ANQGSEA. The CDR3 length is 14 residues. The CDR3 spells CSAERGLLQETQYF. The CDR3 DNA reads TGCAGCGCCGAGAGGGGGCTGCTCCAAGAGACCCAGTACTTC.

At least ten counts were recorded for this clonotype. J is TRBJ2-1 and V is TRBV11-2, with 9 bases fitting TRBD1. The CDR3 loop spans 15 amino acids. J was trimmed by 5 bases and V by 5 bases; bases with no gene match: 7. The germline CDR1 and CDR2 sequences are SGHAT and FQNNGV. The CDR3: CASSIRDRVHNEQFF. The CDR3 DNA follows: TGTGCCAGCAGCATACGGGACAGGGTCCACAATGAGCAGTTCTTC.

At least ten counts were recorded for this clonotype. The DNA of the CDR3 is TGTGCCAGCAGTACGTCCTACGAGCAGTACTTC. It translates to CASSTSYEQYF. V usage is TRBV6-2 or TRBV6-3 and J usage is TRBJ2-7; D remains ambiguous. CDR3 length equals 11 residues. V was clipped by 5 bases and J by 1 base, with 3 bases between them. In germline, CDR1 is MNHEY, CDR2 SVGEGT.

This clonotype was detected only a few times. The junction departs from germline at one end; a sequencing error may be responsible. The chain combines TRBV5-8 with TRBJ2-1, with D unresolved. The CDR3 sequence is 12 residues long. The germline V gene encodes CDR1 SGHTS and CDR2 YDEGEE. The CDR3 DNA sequence: TGTGCCAGCAGCTTGTCACACTCCCCAGTGGGGTTC. This gives the protein CASSLSHSPVGF.

The rearrangement links TRBV27 to TRBJ2-7; TRBD2 matches 8 bases. Per the germline V gene, CDR1 is MNHEY and CDR2 is SMNVEV (reference sequence). The V and J ends lost 8 bases and 1 base, in that order; junction bases with no gene match: 16. The CDR3 length is 17 residues. This chain's CDR3 is CASSRRIAGPNSYEQYF. The CDR3 DNA sequence: TGTGCCAGCTCCCGAAGAATAGCGGGGCCCAATTCCTACGAGCAGTACTTC.

This clonotype occurred a few times. The chain combines TRBV6-1 with TRBJ2-7; D gene uncertain. V was shortened by 2 bases and J by 2 bases, with 10 bases between the two germline ends. Germline V lookup: CDR1 MNHNS, CDR2 SASEGT. CDR3 length: 14 amino acids. The CDR3, as DNA: TGTGCCAGCAGTGAAAGGTGGACGCCCTACGAGCAGTACGTC. This encodes CASSERWTPYEQYV.

Worth noting for this clonotype: Germline is not matched at one junction end, which may reflect a read error. The rearrangement joins TRBV12-3 or TRBV12-4 to TRBJ2-7; D ambiguous. The CDR3 runs to 12 residues. The DNA of the CDR3 is TGTGCCAGCAGTTTAGATGCGGCCCCTCTGGACTTC. Amino acids: CASSLDAAPLDF.

This clonotype was counted only a few times. DNA of the CDR3: TGTGCCAGCAGCCAAGGGGGAGGGTCCCTCACAGATACGCAGTATTTT. As protein: CASSQGGGSLTDTQYF. The J gene is TRBJ2-3, the V gene TRBV4-2; 7 bases agree with TRBD2. Germline CDR1 is LGHNA and CDR2 is YNFKEQ. V lost 1 base and J lost 2; bases outside the gene matches: 6. This CDR3 is 16 amino acids long.

This clonotype showed up just a few times. The rearrangement joins TRBV4-1 to TRBJ2-1, with TRBD2 as a possible D gene (5 bases). V shed 4 bases and J shed 6 bases, with 19 bases lying between them. In germline, CDR1 is MGHRA, CDR2 YSYEKL. This CDR3 spans 16 amino acids. The CDR3 spells CASSRRTEDLFNEQFF. The CDR3 nucleotides read TGCGCCAGCAGCCGAAGGACGGAGGATCTCTTCAATGAGCAGTTCTTC.